This TCR beta chain was profiled in a study of cytomegalovirus exposure and HLA in healthy donors. Although they were nominally healthy when sampled, donors likely had unrecorded immune exposures. PCR was performed using 60 Vbeta and 13 Jbeta primers. Under the authors' procedure: Approximately 11 million of tens of millions of unique TCR beta chains were shared, per a later count. Profiling relied on immunoSEQ multiplex PCR, and the TCRdb table lists in-frame clones only, not all of them. The DNA gave D and trimming, while V, J and clone size come from that table. This sample has tens of thousands of clones, with 65% to 85% found just once. Concerning this clone: Its antigen is unidentified.

Study results and limitations: Among immune exposure information, only CMV serostatus was available. With DRB1 most and HLA-C fewest, TCR association rates differed between HLA loci in a later analysis.

This TCR derives from a woman aged 25 to 39 in good health and CMV-seronegative. Material for sequencing was PBMCs.

The CDR3 bases are TGTGCCAGTAGTATCCGACAGGGTGCCACCGGGGAGCTGTTTTTT. As protein: CASSIRQGATGELFF. This chain connects TRBV19 to TRBJ2-2, with 7 bases aligning to TRBD1. The V gene's germline CDR1 is LNHDA and CDR2 SQIVND (reference sequence). The CDR3 sequence is 15 residues long. Trimming removed 3 bases from V and 4 bases from J; junction bases left unmatched: 5. Complete variable domain (other parts from reference TRBV19 and TRBJ2-2): DGGITQSPKYLFRKEGQNVTLSCEQNLNHDAMYWYRQDPGQGLRLIYYSQIVNDFQKGDIAEGYSVSREKKESFPLTVTSAQKNPTAFYLCASSIRQGATGELFFGEGSRLTVL.